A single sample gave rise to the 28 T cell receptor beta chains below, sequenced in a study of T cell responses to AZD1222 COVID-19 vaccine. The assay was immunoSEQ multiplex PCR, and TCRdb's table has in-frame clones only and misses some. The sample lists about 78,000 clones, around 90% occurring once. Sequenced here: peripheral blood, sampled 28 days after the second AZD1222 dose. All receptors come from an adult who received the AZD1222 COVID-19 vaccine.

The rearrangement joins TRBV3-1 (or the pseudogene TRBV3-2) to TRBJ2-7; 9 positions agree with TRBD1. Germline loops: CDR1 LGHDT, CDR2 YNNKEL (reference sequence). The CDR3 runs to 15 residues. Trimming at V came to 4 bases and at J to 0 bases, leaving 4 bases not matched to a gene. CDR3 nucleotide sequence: TGTGCCAGCAGCCCAGGGGACAGGGCCTCCTACGAGCAGTACTTC. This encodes CASSPGDRASYEQYF.

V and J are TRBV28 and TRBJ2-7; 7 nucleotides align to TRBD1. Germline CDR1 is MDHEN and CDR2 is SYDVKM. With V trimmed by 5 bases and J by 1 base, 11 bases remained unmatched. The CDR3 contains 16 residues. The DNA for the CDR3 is TGTGCCAGCAGTATAAACAGGGGAAGGAGGTCCTACGAGCAGTACTTC. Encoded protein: CASSINRGRRSYEQYF.

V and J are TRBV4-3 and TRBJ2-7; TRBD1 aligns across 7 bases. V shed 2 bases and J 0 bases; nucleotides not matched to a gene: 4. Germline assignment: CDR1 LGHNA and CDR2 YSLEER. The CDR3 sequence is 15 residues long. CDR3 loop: CASSQRQGPSYEQYF. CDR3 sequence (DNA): TGCGCCAGCAGCCAACGACAGGGTCCCTCCTACGAGCAGTACTTC.

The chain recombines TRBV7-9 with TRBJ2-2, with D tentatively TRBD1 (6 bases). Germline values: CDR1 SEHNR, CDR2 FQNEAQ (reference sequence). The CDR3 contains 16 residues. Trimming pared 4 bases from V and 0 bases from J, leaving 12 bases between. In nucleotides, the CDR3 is TGTGCCAGCAGCTCCTACAGGGAAGCGAACACCGGGGAGCTGTTTTTT. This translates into CASSSYREANTGELFF.

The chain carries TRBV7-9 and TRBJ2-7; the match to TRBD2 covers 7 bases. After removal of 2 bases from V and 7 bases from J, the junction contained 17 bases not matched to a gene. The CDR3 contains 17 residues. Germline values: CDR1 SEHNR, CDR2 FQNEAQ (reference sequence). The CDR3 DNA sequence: TGTGCCAGCAGCTTAAAGGGAGGGACCCGTTCCTCCCGGGAGCAGTACTTC. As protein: CASSLKGGTRSSREQYF.

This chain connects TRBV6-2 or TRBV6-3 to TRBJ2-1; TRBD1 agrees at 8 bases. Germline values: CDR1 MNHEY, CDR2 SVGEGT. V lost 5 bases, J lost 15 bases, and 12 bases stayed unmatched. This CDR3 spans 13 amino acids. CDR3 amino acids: CASSGPPGQVWFF. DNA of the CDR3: TGTGCCAGCAGTGGGCCGCCGGGACAGGTGTGGTTCTTC.

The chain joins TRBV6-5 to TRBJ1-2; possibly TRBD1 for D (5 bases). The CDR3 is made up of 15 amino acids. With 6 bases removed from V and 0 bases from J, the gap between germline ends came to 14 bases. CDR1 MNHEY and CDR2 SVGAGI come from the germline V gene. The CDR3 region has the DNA TGTGCCAGCAGAACCTTCGGGACGGCTAACTATGGCTACACCTTC. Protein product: CASRTFGTANYGYTF.

As DNA, the CDR3 is TGTGCCAGCAGCGAGAGGGGACAGGGATACGAGCAGTACTTC. This gives the protein CASSERGQGYEQYF. The chain carries TRBV9 and TRBJ2-7, with TRBD1 matching over 9 bases. V trimming: 3 bases; J trimming: 4 bases; junction bases outside the gene matches: 5. The germline V gene has CDR1 SGDLS and CDR2 YYNGEE. The CDR3 spans 14 residues.

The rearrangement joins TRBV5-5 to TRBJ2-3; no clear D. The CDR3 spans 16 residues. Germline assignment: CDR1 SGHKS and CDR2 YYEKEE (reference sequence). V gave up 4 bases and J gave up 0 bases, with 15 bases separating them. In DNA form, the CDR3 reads TGTGCCAGCAGCCTCCCCATTGACCCGAGCACAGATACGCAGTATTTT. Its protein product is CASSLPIDPSTDTQYF.

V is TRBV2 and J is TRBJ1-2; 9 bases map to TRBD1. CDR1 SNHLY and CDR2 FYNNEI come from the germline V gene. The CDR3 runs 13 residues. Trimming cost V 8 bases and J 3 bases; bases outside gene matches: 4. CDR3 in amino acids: CASEGQGYYGYTF. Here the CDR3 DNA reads TGTGCCAGCGAGGGACAGGGATACTATGGCTACACCTTC. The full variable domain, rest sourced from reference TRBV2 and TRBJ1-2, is EPEVTQTPSHQVTQMGQEVILRCVPISNHLYFYWYRQILGQKVEFLVSFYNNEISEKSEIFDDQFSVERPDGSNFTLKIRSTKLEDSAMYFCASEGQGYYGYTFGSGTRLTVV.

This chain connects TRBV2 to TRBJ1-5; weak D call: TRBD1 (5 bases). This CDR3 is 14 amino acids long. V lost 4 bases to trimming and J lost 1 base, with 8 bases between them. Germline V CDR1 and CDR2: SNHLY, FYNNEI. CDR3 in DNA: TGTGCCAGCAGTGGGGGGGGAAGCAATCAGCCCCAGCATTTT. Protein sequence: CASSGGGSNQPQHF.

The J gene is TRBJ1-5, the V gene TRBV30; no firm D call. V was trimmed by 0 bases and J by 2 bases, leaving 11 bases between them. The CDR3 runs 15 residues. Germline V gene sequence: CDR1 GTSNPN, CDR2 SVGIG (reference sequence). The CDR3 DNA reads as TGTGCCTGGAGTGTAGGTGGCGCGGGCAATCAGCCCCAGCATTTT. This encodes CAWSVGGAGNQPQHF.

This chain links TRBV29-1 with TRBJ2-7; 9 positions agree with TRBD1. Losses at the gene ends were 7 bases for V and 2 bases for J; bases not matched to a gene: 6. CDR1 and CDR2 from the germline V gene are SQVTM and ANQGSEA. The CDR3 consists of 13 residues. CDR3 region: CSAQGQGAYEQYF. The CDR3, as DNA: TGCAGCGCACAGGGACAGGGTGCCTACGAGCAGTACTTC.

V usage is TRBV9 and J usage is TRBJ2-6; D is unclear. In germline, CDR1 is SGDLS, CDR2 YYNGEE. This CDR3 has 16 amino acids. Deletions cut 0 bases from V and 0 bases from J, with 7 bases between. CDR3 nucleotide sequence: TGTGCCAGCAGCGTAGCTCTAGGCTCTGGGGCCAACGTCCTGACTTTC. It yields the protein CASSVALGSGANVLTF.

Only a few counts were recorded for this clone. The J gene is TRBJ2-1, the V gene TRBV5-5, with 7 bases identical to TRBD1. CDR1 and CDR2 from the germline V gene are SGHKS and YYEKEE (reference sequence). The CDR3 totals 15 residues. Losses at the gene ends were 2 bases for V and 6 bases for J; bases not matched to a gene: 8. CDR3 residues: CASSLRGQAGNEQFF. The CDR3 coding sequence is TGTGCCAGCAGCTTAAGGGGGCAGGCGGGCAATGAGCAGTTCTTC.

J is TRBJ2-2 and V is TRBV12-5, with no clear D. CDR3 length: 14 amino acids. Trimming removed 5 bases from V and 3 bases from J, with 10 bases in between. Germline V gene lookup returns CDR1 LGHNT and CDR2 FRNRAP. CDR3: CASGPHEDTGELFF. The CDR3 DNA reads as TGTGCTAGTGGTCCACATGAGGACACCGGGGAGCTGTTTTTT.

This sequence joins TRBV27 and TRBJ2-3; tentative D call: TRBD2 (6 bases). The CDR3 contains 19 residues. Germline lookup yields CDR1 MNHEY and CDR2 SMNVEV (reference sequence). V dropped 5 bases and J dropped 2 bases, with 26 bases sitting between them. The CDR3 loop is CASSRQPLTLAGFTDTQYF. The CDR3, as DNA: TGTGCCAGCAGTCGTCAGCCCCTTACCTTGGCGGGGTTCACAGATACGCAGTATTTT.

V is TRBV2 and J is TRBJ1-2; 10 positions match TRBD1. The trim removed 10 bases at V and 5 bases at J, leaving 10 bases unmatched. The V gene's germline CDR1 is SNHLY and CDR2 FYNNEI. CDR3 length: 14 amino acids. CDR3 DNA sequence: TGTGCCACCTCAAGGGACAGGGGATTGTATGGCTACACCTTC. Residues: CATSRDRGLYGYTF.

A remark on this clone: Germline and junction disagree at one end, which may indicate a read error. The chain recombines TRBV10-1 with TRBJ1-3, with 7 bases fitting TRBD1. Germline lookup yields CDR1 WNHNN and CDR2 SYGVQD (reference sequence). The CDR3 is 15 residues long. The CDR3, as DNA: TGCGCCAGCAGTGAGTCGAGAAGGGGGCGGCCCGGTCCATCTTTT. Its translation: CASSESRRGRPGPSF.

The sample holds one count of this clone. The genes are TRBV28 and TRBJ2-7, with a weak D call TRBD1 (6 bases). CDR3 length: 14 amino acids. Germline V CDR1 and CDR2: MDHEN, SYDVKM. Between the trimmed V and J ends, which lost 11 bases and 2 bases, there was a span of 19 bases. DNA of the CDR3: TGTGCCTCTGGGGGTGGGGGCAATACCTACGAGCAGTACTTC. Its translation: CASGGGGNTYEQYF.

The chain's CDR3 is CASRHTGGFDEKLFF. The CDR3 DNA reads as TGTGCCAGCAGACATACAGGGGGCTTCGATGAAAAACTGTTTTTT. The gene calls are TRBV6-5 and TRBJ1-4; the match to TRBD1 covers 9 bases. Germline trimming cut 6 bases from V and 6 bases from J; bases unmatched to any gene: 8. The germline V gene has CDR1 MNHEY and CDR2 SVGAGI. The length of the CDR3 is 15 residues.

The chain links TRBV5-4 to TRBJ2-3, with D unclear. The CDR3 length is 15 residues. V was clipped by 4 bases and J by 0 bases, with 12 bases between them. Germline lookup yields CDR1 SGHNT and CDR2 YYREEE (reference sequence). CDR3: CASSRLGRSTDTQYF. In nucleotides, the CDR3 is TGTGCCAGCAGCCGACTTGGCAGGAGCACAGATACGCAGTATTTT.

The CDR3 region has the DNA TGTGCCAGCAGTTACTCAAAAAGGTTGGTTCATAGCAATCAGCCCCAGCATTTT. This gives the protein CASSYSKRLVHSNQPQHF. The gene calls are TRBV6-2 or TRBV6-3 and TRBJ1-5, with unresolved D. The CDR3 runs to 18 residues. Between the trimmed V and J ends, which lost 0 bases and 0 bases, there was a span of 15 bases. CDR1 MNHEY and CDR2 SVGEGT come from the germline V gene.

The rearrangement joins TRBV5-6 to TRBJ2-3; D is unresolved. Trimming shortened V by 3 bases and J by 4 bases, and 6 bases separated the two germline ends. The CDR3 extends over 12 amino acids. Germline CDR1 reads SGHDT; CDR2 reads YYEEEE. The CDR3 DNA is TGTGCCAGCAGCTGGACGGCAGATACGCAGTATTTT. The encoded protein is CASSWTADTQYF. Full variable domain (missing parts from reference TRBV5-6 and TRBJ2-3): DAGVTQSPTHLIKTRGQQVTLRCSPKSGHDTVSWYQQALGQGPQFIFQYYEEEERQRGNFPDRFSGHQFPNYSSELNVNALLLGDSALYLCASSWTADTQYFGPGTRLTVL.

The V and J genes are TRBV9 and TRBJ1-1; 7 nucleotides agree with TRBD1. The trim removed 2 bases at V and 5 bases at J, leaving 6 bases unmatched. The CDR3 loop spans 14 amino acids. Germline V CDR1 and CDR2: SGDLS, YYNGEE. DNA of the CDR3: TGTGCCAGCAGCGTGACAGGGTGGGGGACTGAAGCTTTCTTT. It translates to CASSVTGWGTEAFF. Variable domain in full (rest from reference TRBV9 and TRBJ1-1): DSGVTQTPKHLITATGQRVTLRCSPRSGDLSVYWYQQSLDQGLQFLIQYYNGEERAKGNILERFSAQQFPDLHSELNLSSLELGDSALYFCASSVTGWGTEAFFGQGTRLTVV.

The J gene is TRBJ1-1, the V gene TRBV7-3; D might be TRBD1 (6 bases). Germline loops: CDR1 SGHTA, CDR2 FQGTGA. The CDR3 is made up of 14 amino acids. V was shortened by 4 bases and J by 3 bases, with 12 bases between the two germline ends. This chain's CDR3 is CASSSQGFDTEAFF. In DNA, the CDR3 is TGTGCCAGCAGCTCTCAGGGGTTTGACACTGAAGCTTTCTTT.

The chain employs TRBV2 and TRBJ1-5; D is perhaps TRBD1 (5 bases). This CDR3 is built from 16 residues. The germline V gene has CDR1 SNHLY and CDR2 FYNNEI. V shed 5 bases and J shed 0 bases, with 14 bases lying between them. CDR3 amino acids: CASSFSRTNSNQPQHF. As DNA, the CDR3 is TGTGCCAGCAGTTTTTCTCGGACAAATAGCAATCAGCCCCAGCATTTT. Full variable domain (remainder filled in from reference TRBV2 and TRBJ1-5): EPEVTQTPSHQVTQMGQEVILRCVPISNHLYFYWYRQILGQKVEFLVSFYNNEISEKSEIFDDQFSVERPDGSNFTLKIRSTKLEDSAMYFCASSFSRTNSNQPQHFGDGTRLSIL.

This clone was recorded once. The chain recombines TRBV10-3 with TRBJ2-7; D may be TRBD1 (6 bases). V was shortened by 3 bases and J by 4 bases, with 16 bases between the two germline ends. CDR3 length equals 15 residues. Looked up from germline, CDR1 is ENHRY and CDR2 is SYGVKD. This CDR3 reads CAISETTGGSYEQYF. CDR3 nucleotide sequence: TGTGCCATCAGTGAAACGACAGGCGGCTCTTACGAGCAGTACTTC.